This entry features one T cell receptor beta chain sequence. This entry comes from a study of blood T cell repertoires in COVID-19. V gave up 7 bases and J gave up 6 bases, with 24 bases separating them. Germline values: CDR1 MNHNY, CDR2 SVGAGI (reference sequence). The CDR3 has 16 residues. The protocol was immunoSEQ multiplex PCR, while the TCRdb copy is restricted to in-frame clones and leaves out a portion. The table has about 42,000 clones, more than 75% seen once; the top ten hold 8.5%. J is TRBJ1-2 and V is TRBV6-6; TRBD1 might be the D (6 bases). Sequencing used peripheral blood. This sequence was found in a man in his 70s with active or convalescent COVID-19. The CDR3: CASISQQGEMSDGYTF. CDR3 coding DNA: TGTGCCAGCATCTCGCAACAGGGAGAGATGTCGGATGGCTACACCTTC.